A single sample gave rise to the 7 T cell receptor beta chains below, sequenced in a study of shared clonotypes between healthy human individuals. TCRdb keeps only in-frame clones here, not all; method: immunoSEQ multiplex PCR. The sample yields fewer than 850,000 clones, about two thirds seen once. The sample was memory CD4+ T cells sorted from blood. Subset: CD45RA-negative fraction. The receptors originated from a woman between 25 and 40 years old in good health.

This chain's CDR3 is CASSLYRGISYEQYF. The CDR3 DNA is TGTGCCAGCAGCTTATACAGGGGAATCTCCTACGAGCAGTACTTC. The V gene is TRBV11-2, the J gene TRBJ2-7; 7 bases fit TRBD1. V lost 2 bases, J lost 0 bases, and 4 bases stayed unmatched. The CDR3 consists of 15 residues. Germline V CDR1 and CDR2: SGHAT, FQNNGV.

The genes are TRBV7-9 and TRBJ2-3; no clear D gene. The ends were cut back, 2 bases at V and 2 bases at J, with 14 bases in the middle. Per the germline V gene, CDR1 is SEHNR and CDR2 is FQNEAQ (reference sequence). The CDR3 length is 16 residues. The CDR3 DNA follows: TGTGCCAGCAGCTTAAGGCATGCGTCCGACACAGATACGCAGTATTTT. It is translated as CASSLRHASDTDTQYF.

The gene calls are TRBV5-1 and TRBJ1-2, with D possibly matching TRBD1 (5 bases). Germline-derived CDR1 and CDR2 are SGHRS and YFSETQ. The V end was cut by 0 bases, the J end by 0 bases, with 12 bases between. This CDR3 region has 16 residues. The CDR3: CASSLVRGKSNYGYTF. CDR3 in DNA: TGCGCCAGCAGCTTGGTGAGGGGCAAGTCTAACTATGGCTACACCTTC.

The CDR3 spells CASSQEDRNSYEQYF. The CDR3 DNA is TGCGCCAGCAGCCAAGAGGACAGAAACTCCTACGAGCAGTACTTC. This rearrangement joins TRBV4-1 to TRBJ2-7; the D gene is possibly TRBD1 (6 bases). The germline V gene encodes CDR1 MGHRA and CDR2 YSYEKL. V was pared by 0 bases and J by 0 bases, with 9 bases between. This CDR3 is 15 amino acids long.

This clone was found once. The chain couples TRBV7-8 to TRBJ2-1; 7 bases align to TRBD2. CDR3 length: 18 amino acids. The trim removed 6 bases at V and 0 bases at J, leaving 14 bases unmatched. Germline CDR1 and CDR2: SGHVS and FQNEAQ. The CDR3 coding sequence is TGTGCCAGCAGTGACTTCCGAGGCGGGAGAGACTCCTACAATGAGCAGTTCTTC. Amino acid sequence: CASSDFRGGRDSYNEQFF.

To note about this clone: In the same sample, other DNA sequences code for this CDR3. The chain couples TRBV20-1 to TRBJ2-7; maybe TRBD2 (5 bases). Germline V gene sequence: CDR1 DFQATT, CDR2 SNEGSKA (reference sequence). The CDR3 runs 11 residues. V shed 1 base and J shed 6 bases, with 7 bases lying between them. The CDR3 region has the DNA TGCAGTGCTAGAGGAGGGTCCGAGCAGTACTTC. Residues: CSARGGSEQYF.

CDR3 region: CAWSGGSSGNTIYF. CDR3 nucleotides: TGTGCCTGGAGTGGGGGGAGCTCTGGAAACACCATATATTTT. This chain connects TRBV30 to TRBJ1-3; possible D gene TRBD1, 5 bases. Germline values: CDR1 GTSNPN, CDR2 SVGIG (reference sequence). The CDR3 contains 14 residues. V dropped 1 base and J dropped 0 bases, with 7 bases sitting between them.